This T cell receptor (beta chain) was recovered during a study of graft-versus-host responses after intestinal transplantation. Libraries were prepared by immunoSEQ multiplex PCR; TCRdb keeps only in-frame clonotypes and omits some of them. The repertoire holds 85,000 to 100,000 clones, 75% to 95% seen once, with just under 0.35% in the top ten. This CDR3 is built from 13 residues. The ends were cut back, 5 bases at V and 4 bases at J, with 11 bases in the middle. In germline, CDR1 is MNHEY, CDR2 SMNVEV (reference sequence). Note on this clone: Its target is unknown.

This clonotype originated in a human donor who was the organ donor for an intestinal transplant. The sequenced sample was unstimulated CD4+ T cells sorted from spleen or lymph node cells, obtained before transplant. The genes are TRBV27 and TRBJ1-2; D is perhaps TRBD1 (6 bases). The CDR3 protein is CASSPTGSYGYTF. The CDR3 region has the DNA TGTGCCAGCAGTCCAACAGGGTCCTATGGCTACACCTTC.